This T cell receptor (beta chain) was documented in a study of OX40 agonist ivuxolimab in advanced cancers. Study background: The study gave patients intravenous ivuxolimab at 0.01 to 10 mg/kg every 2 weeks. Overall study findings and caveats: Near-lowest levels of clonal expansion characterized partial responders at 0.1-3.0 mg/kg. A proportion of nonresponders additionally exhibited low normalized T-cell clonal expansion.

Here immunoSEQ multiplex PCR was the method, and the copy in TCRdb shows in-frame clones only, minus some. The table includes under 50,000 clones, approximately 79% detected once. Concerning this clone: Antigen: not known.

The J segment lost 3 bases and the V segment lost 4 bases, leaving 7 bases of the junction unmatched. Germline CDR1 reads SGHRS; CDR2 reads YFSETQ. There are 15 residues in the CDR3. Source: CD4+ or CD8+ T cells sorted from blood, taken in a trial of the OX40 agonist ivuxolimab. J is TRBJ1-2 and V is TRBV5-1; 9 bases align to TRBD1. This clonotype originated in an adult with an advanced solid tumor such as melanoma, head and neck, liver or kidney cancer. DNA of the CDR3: TGCGCCAGCAGCACTCTACAGGGGGCTGACTATGGCTACACCTTC. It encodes CASSTLQGADYGYTF.